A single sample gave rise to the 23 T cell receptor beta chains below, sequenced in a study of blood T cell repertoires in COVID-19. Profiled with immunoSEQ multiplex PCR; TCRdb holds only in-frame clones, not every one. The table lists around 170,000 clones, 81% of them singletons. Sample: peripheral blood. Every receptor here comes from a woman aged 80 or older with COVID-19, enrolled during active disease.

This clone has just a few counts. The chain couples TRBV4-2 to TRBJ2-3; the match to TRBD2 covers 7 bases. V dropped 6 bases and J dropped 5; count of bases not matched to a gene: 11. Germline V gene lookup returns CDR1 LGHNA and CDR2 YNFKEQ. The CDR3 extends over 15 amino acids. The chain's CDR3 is CASRAGDGREDTQYF. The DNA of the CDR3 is TGTGCCAGCAGGGCGGGGGACGGAAGGGAAGATACGCAGTATTTT.

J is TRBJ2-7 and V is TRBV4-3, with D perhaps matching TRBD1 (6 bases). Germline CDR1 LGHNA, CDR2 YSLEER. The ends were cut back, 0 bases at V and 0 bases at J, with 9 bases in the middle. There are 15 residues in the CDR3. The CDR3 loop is CASSQDRRGSYEQYF. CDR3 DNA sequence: TGCGCCAGCAGCCAAGATCGCAGGGGCTCCTACGAGCAGTACTTC.

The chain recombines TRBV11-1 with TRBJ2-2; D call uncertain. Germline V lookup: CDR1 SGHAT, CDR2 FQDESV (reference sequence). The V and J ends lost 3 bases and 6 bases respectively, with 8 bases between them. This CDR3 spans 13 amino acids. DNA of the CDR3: TGTGCCAGCAGCTTTAGCTCCCCCGGGGAGCTGTTTTTT. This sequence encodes CASSFSSPGELFF. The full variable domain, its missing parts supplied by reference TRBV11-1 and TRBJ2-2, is EAEVAQSPRYKITEKSQAVAFWCDPISGHATLYWYRQILGQGPELLVQFQDESVVDDSQLPKDRFSAERLKGVDSTLKIQPAELGDSAMYLCASSFSSPGELFFGEGSRLTVL.

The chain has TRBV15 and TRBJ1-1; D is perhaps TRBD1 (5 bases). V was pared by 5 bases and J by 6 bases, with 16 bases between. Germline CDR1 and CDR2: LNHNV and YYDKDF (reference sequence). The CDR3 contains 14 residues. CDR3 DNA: TGTGCCACCAGCCCGCGCGCAGGGAGGTCTGAAGCTTTCTTT. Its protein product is CATSPRAGRSEAFF. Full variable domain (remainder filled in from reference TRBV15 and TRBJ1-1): DAMVIQNPRYQVTQFGKPVTLSCSQTLNHNVMYWYQQKSSQAPKLLFHYYDKDFNNEADTPDNFQSRRPNTSFCFLDIRSPGLGDTAMYLCATSPRAGRSEAFFGQGTRLTVV.

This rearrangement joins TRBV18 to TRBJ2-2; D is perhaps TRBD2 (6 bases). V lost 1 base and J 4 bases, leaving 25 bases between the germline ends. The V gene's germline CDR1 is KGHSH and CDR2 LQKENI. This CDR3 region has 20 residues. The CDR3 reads CASSPRPMAGNAVFTGELFF. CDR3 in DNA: TGTGCCAGCTCACCACGACCTATGGCGGGGAACGCGGTGTTCACCGGGGAGCTGTTTTTT.

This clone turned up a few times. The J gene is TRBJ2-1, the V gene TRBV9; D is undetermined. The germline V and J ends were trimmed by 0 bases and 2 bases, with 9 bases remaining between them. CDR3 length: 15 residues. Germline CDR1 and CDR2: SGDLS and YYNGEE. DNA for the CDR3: TGTGCCAGCAGCGTAGGCAACCGCGCCTACAATGAGCAGTTCTTC. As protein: CASSVGNRAYNEQFF.

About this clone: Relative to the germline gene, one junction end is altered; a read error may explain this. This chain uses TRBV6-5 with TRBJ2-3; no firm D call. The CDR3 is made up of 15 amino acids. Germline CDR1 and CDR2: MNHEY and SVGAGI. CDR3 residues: CASSYSMGVTATQYF. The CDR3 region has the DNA TGTGCCAGCAGTTACTCGATGGGTGTTACAGCTACGCAGTATTTT.

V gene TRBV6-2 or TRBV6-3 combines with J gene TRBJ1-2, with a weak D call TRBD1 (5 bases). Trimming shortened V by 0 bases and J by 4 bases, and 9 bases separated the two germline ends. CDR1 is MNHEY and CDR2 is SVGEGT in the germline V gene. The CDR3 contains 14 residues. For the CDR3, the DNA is TGTGCCAGCAGTTACTCTGGCCAGGGCTATGGCTACACCTTC. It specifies CASSYSGQGYGYTF.

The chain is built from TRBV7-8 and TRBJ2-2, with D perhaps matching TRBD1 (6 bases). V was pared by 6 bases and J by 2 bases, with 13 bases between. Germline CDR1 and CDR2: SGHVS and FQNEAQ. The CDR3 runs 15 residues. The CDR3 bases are TGTGCCAGCAGTCACAGGGTTGGAAACACCGGGGAGCTGTTTTTT. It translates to CASSHRVGNTGELFF.

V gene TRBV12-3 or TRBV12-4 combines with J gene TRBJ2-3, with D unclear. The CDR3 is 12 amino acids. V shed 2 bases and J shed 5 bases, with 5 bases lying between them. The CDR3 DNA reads TGTGCCAGCAGTTTAACTGGAGATACGCAGTATTTT. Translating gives CASSLTGDTQYF.

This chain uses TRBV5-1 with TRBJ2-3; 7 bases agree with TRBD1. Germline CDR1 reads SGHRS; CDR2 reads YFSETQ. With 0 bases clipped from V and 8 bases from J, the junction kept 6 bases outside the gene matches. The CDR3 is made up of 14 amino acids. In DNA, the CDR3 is TGCGCCAGCAGCTTGGGACAGGGCTCGACTACGCAGTATTTT. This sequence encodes CASSLGQGSTTQYF.

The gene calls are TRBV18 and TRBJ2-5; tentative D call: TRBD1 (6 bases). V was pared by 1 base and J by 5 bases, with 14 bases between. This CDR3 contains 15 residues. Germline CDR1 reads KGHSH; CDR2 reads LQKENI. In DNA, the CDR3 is TGTGCCAGCTCACCACGAACAGGGCGAGGGGAGACCCAGTACTTC. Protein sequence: CASSPRTGRGETQYF.

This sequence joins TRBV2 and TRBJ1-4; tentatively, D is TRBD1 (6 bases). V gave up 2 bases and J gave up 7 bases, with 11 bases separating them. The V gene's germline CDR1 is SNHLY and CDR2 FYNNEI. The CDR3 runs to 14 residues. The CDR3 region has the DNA TGTGCCAGCAGTGAATACAGGGCCGGTGAAAAACTGTTTTTT. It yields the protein CASSEYRAGEKLFF.

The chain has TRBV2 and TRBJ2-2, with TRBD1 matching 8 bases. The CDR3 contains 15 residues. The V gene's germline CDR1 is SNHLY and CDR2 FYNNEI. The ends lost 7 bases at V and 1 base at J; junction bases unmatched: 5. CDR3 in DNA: TGTGCCAGCAAACGGGGACAGGTGAACACCGGGGAGCTGTTTTTT. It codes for CASKRGQVNTGELFF. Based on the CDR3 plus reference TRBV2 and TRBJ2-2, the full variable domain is EPEVTQTPSHQVTQMGQEVILRCVPISNHLYFYWYRQILGQKVEFLVSFYNNEISEKSEIFDDQFSVERPDGSNFTLKIRSTKLEDSAMYFCASKRGQVNTGELFFGEGSRLTVL.

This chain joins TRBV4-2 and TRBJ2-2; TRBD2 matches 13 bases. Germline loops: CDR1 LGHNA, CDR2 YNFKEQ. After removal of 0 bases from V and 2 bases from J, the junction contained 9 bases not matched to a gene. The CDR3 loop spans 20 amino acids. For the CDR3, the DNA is TGTGCCAGCAGCCAAGATAGAGGACTAGCGGGGGTCCTTAACACCGGGGAGCTGTTTTTT. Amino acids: CASSQDRGLAGVLNTGELFF.

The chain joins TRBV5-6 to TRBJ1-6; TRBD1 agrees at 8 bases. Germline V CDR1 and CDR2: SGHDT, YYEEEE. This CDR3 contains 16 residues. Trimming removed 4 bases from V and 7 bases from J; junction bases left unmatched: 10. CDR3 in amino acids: CASSPDRASGNSPLHF. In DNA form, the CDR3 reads TGTGCCAGCAGCCCGGACAGGGCGAGTGGAAATTCACCCCTCCACTTT.

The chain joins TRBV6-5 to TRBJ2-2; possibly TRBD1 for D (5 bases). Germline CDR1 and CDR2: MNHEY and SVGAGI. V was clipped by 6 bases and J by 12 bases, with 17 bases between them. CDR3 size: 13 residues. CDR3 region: CASSPPGAGKLFF. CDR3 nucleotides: TGTGCCAGCAGCCCGCCTGGAGCAGGGAAGCTGTTTTTT.

As DNA, the CDR3 is TGTGCCATCAGTGAGGCGTCAGGGGACCCCTACGAGCAGTACTTC. Protein product: CAISEASGDPYEQYF. V gene TRBV10-3 combines with J gene TRBJ2-7; tentatively, D is TRBD1 (6 bases). The CDR3 contains 15 residues. From germline, CDR1 is ENHRY and CDR2 SYGVKD. V shed 2 bases and J shed 2 bases, with 13 bases lying between them.

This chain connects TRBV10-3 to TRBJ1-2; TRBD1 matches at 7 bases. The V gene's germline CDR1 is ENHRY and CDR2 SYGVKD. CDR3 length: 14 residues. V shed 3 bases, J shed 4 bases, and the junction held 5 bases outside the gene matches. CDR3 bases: TGTGCCATCAGTGACAGACAGGGAGGCTATGGCTACACCTTC. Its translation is CAISDRQGGYGYTF.

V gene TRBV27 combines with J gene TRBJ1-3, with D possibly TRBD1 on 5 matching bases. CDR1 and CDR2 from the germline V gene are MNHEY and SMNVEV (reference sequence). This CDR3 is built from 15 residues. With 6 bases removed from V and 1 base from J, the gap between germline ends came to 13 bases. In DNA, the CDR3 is TGTGCCAGCAGACCCGACGGGACTTCTGGAAACACCATATATTTT. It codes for CASRPDGTSGNTIYF.

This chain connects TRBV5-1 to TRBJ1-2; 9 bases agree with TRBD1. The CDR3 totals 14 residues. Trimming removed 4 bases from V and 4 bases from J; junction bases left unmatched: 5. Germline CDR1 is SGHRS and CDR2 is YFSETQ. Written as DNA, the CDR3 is TGCGCCAGCAGCAGGGGACAGGGTGCCTATGGCTACACCTTC. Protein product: CASSRGQGAYGYTF.

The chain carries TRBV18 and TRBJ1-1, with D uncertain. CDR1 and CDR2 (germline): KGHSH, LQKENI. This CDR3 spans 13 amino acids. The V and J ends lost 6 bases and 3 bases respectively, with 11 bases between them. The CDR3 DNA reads TGTGCCAGCTCTCCCGTCGCGGACACTGAAGCTTTCTTT. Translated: CASSPVADTEAFF.

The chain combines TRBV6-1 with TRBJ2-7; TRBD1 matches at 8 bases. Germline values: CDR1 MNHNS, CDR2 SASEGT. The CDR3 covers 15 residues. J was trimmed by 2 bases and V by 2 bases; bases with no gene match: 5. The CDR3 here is CASSEPSGGPYEQYF. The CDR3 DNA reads TGTGCCAGCAGTGAACCGTCAGGGGGCCCCTACGAGCAGTACTTC.